Listed here is a single T cell receptor (beta chain). These data come from a study of blood T cell repertoires in COVID-19. Study overall: Nucleic acid was either cDNA or gDNA, and it came from T cells, B-cell-depleted T cells, or PBMCs.

Original processing notes: It was from reference gene primer amplification that nucleated cell counts were estimated. The repertoire was sequenced with immunoSEQ multiplex PCR; TCRdb's copy has only in-frame clones and lacks some. The V and J calls and clone size come from that table; D and trimming were worked out from the DNA. The repertoire includes fewer than 200,000 clones, roughly 89% of them detected once, and 3% to 4.5% sits in the top ten. The CDR3 spans 11 residues. Germline CDR1 reads MNHEY; CDR2 reads SVGAGI. The V gene lost 10 bases and the J gene lost 3 bases, with 10 bases spanning the gap.

The chain has TRBV6-5 and TRBJ2-7, with D unresolved. This receptor was obtained from a woman aged 60-75 years who had recovered from COVID-19. Sequenced input: peripheral blood. The CDR3 sequence is CAIPGLYEQYF. In DNA form, the CDR3 reads TGTGCCATCCCAGGCCTCTACGAGCAGTACTTC.